This TCR beta chain is drawn from a study of CD8+CD57+ T cells in acquired aplastic anemia. Investigators profiled TCR beta VDJ and CDR3 from genomic DNA template. TCRdb processed the reads anew with MiXCR; each CDR3 protein has one entry. The sample gives some 140,000 distinct CDR3 sequences, around two fifths of which show up once; under 9% is in the top ten. Trimming left V 5 bases short and J 3 bases short, with 7 bases between. Germline V gene data show CDR1 as KGHDR and CDR2 as SFDVKD. This CDR3 has 13 amino acids. The origin of this receptor is a human donor in good health, serving as a control. The rearrangement joins TRBV24-1 to TRBJ1-3; D is perhaps TRBD1 (5 bases). Sequencing input: sorted CD4+, CD8+, or CD8+CD57+ T cells (not recorded which) from PBMCs. CDR3 nucleotides: TGTGCCACCAGTGGGGGCGGTGGAAACACCATATATTTT. Its protein is CATSGGGGNTIYF.